A single sample is the source of the 10 T cell receptor beta chains below, sequenced in a study of blood T cell repertoires in COVID-19. The method was immunoSEQ multiplex PCR; TCRdb's version includes in-frame clones alone and lacks a portion of them. In the table there are 150,000 to 200,000 clones, approximately 83% of which are singletons. The sample consisted of PBMCs or T cells enriched from blood (not recorded which). Receptors were obtained from a woman in her sixties who had recovered from COVID-19.

A word on this clone: Other DNA sequences in the same sample also yield this CDR3. The chain links TRBV9 to TRBJ1-5; 12 bases match TRBD1. This CDR3 has 15 residues. The V and J ends lost 4 bases and 6 bases, in that order; junction bases with no gene match: 5. Germline-derived CDR1 and CDR2 are SGDLS and YYNGEE. As DNA, the CDR3 is TGTGCCAGCAGCCTGGGACAGGGGGCGGGTCAGCCCCAGCATTTT. Translated, it gives CASSLGQGAGQPQHF.

This clone appeared a few times. V and J are TRBV7-6 and TRBJ2-7, with D perhaps matching TRBD1 (5 bases). This CDR3 contains 15 residues. CDR1 is SGHVS, CDR2 FNYEAQ, per germline. The V gene lost 4 bases and the J gene lost 1 base, with 14 bases spanning the gap. The CDR3 coding sequence is TGTGCCAGCAGCTCAGTATTGGCAGGGTCCTACGAGCAGTACTTC. Protein: CASSSVLAGSYEQYF.

This rearrangement joins TRBV2 to TRBJ1-1, with D tentatively TRBD1 (5 bases). The V end lost 5 bases, the J end lost 2 bases, and 15 bases lay between the germline ends. There are 15 residues in the CDR3. Germline CDR1 and CDR2: SNHLY and FYNNEI. As DNA, the CDR3 is TGTGCCAGCAGTTGGAGCAGGGCTACCAACACTGAAGCTTTCTTT. This sequence encodes CASSWSRATNTEAFF.

This clone was seen more than once but under ten times. The chain is built from TRBV7-9 and TRBJ1-1; 7 bases agree with TRBD1. V lost 4 bases, J lost 7 bases, and 9 bases stayed unmatched. The length of the CDR3 is 14 residues. Per germline, CDR1 SEHNR and CDR2 FQNEAQ (reference sequence). The CDR3 coding sequence is TGTGCCAGCAGCTCGTCCGGGACAGAGAATGAAGCTTTCTTT. Its translation is CASSSSGTENEAFF.

The V call is TRBV11-2, the J call TRBJ1-1; D gene uncertain. Germline CDR1 SGHAT, CDR2 FQNNGV. V lost 4 bases and J 4 bases, leaving 16 bases between the germline ends. The CDR3 runs 15 residues. CDR3 region: CASSSLSRRSTEAFF. In nucleotides, the CDR3 is TGTGCCAGCAGCTCCCTTAGTCGAAGGAGCACTGAAGCTTTCTTT.

The J gene is TRBJ1-1, the V gene TRBV18, with D unresolved. Trimming pared 2 bases from V and 1 base from J, leaving 5 bases between. The CDR3 spans 13 residues. Per germline, CDR1 KGHSH and CDR2 LQKENI. The CDR3 region has the DNA TGTGCCAGCTCACCAAGACAGAACACTGAAGCTTTCTTT. Protein sequence: CASSPRQNTEAFF.

V is TRBV5-1 and J is TRBJ2-1; 10 bases are shared with TRBD2. This CDR3 spans 16 amino acids. CDR1 is SGHRS and CDR2 is YFSETQ in the germline V gene. Trimming cost V 0 bases and J 8 bases; bases outside gene matches: 8. For the CDR3, the DNA is TGCGCCAGCAGCTTGGGAACTAGCGGGGCGACGGATGAGCAGTTCTTC. Protein sequence: CASSLGTSGATDEQFF.

The chain recombines TRBV5-1 with TRBJ2-7, with D possibly TRBD1 on 6 matching bases. The CDR3 extends over 14 amino acids. The V gene lost 0 bases and the J gene lost 4 bases, with 11 bases spanning the gap. Germline loops: CDR1 SGHRS, CDR2 YFSETQ. CDR3 DNA: TGCGCCAGCAGCTTGGACCAGGGGCCATACGAGCAGTACTTC. It codes for CASSLDQGPYEQYF.

The V and J genes are TRBV3-1 (or the pseudogene TRBV3-2) and TRBJ1-2; D perhaps matches TRBD1 (5 bases). V dropped 4 bases and J dropped 2 bases, with 8 bases sitting between them. Germline CDR1 is LGHDT and CDR2 is YNNKEL (reference sequence). The CDR3 is 13 residues long. CDR3: CASSPGGNYGYTF. The CDR3 DNA is TGTGCCAGCAGCCCCGGGGGGAACTATGGCTACACCTTC.

The chain uses TRBV24-1 and TRBJ2-3; TRBD2 agrees at 7 bases. After removal of 5 bases from V and 4 bases from J, the junction contained 5 bases not matched to a gene. CDR1 is KGHDR and CDR2 is SFDVKD in the germline V gene. The CDR3 is made up of 14 amino acids. The CDR3 DNA is TGTGCCACCAGTGGGGAGGGGCTGGCAGATACGCAGTATTTT. It encodes CATSGEGLADTQYF.